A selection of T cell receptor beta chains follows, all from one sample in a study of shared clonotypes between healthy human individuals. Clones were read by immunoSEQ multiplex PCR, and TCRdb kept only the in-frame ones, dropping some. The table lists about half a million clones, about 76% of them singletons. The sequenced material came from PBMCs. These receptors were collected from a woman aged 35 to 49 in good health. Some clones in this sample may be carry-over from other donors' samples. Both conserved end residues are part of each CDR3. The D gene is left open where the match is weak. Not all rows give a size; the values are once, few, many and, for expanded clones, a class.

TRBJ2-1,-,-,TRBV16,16,CASSHSERWWLGEQFF,TGTGCCAGCAGCCACTCGGAGAGGTGGTGGCTCGGTGAGCAGTTCTTC
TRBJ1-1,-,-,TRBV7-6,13,CASSLGVDTEAFF,TGTGCCAGCAGCTTAGGCGTGGACACTGAAGCTTTCTTT
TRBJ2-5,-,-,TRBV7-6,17,CASGRNRVGGTQETQYF,TGTGCCAGCGGCCGAAATCGGGTTGGCGGGACTCAAGAGACCCAGTACTTC
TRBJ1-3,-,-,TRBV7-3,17,CASSLRPGLTSGNTIYF,TGTGCCAGCAGCTTAAGGCCAGGCCTAACCTCTGGAAACACCATATATTTT
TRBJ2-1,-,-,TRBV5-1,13,CASRTDQYNEQFF,TGCGCCAGCAGAACGGACCAGTACAATGAGCAGTTCTTC
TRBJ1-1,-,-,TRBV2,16,CASSVQGPIRNTEAFF,TGTGCCAGCAGTGTCCAGGGACCTATACGAAACACTGAAGCTTTCTTT
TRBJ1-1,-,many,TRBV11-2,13,CASSPNGGRKAFF,TGTGCCAGCAGCCCGAACGGGGGGAGGAAAGCTTTCTTT
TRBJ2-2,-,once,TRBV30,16,CAWSTFVPSGTGERFF,TGTGCCTGGAGTACCTTCGTCCCCTCCGGTACCGGGGAGCGGTTTTTT
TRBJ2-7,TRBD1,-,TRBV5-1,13,CASSWTGGHEQYF,TGCGCCAGCAGCTGGACAGGGGGCCACGAGCAGTACTTC
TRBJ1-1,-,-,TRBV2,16,CASSASKGGGNTEAFF,TGTGCCAGCAGTGCATCTAAAGGAGGGGGGAACACTGAAGCTTTCTTT
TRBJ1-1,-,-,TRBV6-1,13,CASSVRENTEAFF,TGTGCCAGCAGCGTTAGAGAGAACACTGAAGCTTTCTTT
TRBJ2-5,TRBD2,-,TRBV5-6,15,CASSLLVAGVETQYF,TGTGCCAGCAGCTTGTTGGTAGCGGGAGTCGAGACCCAGTACTTC
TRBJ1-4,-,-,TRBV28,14,CASSGAGGGEKLFF,TGTGCCAGCAGTGGCGCGGGGGGTGGTGAAAAACTGTTTTTT
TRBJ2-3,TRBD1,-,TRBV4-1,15,CASSQAGTATDTQYF,TGCGCCAGCAGCCAAGCCGGGACAGCCACAGATACGCAGTATTTT
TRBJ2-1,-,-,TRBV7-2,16,CASSLTAGNPTAEQFF,TGTGCCAGCAGCCTGACCGCGGGAAACCCAACCGCTGAGCAGTTCTTC
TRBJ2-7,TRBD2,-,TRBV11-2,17,CASSLGAGTSGTLEQYF,TGTGCCAGCAGCTTAGGCGCCGGGACTAGCGGGACTCTCGAGCAGTACTTC
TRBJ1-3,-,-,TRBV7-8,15,CASSAGLTGGNTIYF,TGTGCCAGCAGCGCAGGACTCACTGGGGGAAACACCATATATTTT
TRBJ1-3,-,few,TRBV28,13,CASSDRRRNTIYF,TGTGCCAGCAGTGACAGGAGAAGAAACACCATATATTTT
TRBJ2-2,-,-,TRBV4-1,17,CASSPTVLTRDTGELFF,TGCGCCAGCAGCCCCACGGTCCTGACTAGAGACACCGGGGAGCTGTTTTTT
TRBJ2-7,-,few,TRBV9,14,CASSVGAQGYEQYF,TGTGCCAGCAGCGTAGGTGCTCAAGGCTACGAGCAGTACTTC
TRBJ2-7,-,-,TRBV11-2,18,CASSLWVTAPFGAYEQYF,TGTGCCAGCAGCTTGTGGGTGACAGCACCGTTCGGTGCCTACGAGCAGTACTTC
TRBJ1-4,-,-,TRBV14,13,CASSQAGTTKLFF,TGTGCCAGCAGCCAGGCCGGGACAACAAAACTGTTTTTT
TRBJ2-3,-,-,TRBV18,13,CASSRAWEDTQYF,TGTGCCAGCTCACGCGCGTGGGAGGATACGCAGTATTTT
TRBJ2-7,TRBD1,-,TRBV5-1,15,CASSLGTGPGYEQYF,TGCGCCAGCAGCCTAGGGACAGGGCCGGGCTACGAGCAGTACTTC
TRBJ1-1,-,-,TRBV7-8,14,CASSFVGGDTEAFF,TGTGCCAGCAGCTTCGTAGGGGGGGACACTGAAGCTTTCTTT
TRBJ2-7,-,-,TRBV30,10,CAMKGGEQYF,TGTGCCATGAAGGGAGGTGAGCAGTACTTC
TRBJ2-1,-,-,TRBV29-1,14,CSTEGEDLLGEQFF,TGCAGCACCGAGGGGGAAGACCTTTTAGGAGAGCAGTTCTTC
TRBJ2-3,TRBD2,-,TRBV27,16,CASSFGGRVVSDTQYF,TGTGCCAGCAGTTTTGGCGGGAGAGTTGTATCAGATACGCAGTATTTT
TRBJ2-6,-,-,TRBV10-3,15,CASSEVYSGANVLTF,TGTGCCAGCAGTGAAGTGTACTCTGGGGCCAACGTCCTGACTTTC
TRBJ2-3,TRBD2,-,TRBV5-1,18,CASSSVFSTSGRADTQYF,TGCGCCAGCAGCTCGGTTTTTTCAACTAGCGGGAGGGCAGATACGCAGTATTTT
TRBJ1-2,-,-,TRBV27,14,CASSLSVTNYGYTF,TGTGCCAGCAGTTTATCGGTGACTAACTATGGCTACACCTTC
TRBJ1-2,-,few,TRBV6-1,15,CASSEAVTGNYGYTF,TGTGCCAGCAGTGAAGCGGTTACGGGGAACTATGGCTACACCTTC
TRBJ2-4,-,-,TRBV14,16,CASSQGRVVAKNIQYF,TGTGCCAGCAGCCAAGGCAGGGTAGTCGCCAAAAACATTCAGTACTTC
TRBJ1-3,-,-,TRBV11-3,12,CASSLNRGTIYF,TGTGCCAGCAGCTTAAATCGGGGGACCATATATTTT
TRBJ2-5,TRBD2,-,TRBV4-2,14,CASSQLSGGETQYF,TGTGCCAGCAGCCAACTTAGCGGGGGGGAGACCCAGTACTTC
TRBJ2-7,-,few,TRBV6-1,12,CASSRGTYEQYF,TGTGCCAGCAGTCGCGGAACCTACGAGCAGTACTTC
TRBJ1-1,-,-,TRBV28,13,CASSSVMNTEAFF,TGTGCCAGCAGTTCCGTCATGAACACTGAAGCTTTCTTT
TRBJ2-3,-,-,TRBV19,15,CATSPGARSTDTQYF,TGTGCCACCTCCCCCGGGGCGCGCAGCACAGATACGCAGTATTTT
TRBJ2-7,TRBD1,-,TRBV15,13,CATSRDRNYEQYF,TGTGCCACCAGCCGGGACAGAAACTACGAGCAGTACTTC
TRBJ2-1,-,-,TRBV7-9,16,CASSSPTIPTYNEQFF,TGTGCCAGCAGCTCGCCGACGATCCCAACCTACAATGAGCAGTTCTTC
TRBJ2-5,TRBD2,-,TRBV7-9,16,CASSPGLAGVSETQYF,TGTGCCAGCAGCCCCGGACTAGCGGGAGTTTCAGAGACCCAGTACTTC
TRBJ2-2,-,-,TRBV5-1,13,CASSAFGTGELFF,TGCGCCAGCAGCGCATTTGGCACCGGGGAGCTGTTTTTT
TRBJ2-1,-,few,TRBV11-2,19,CASSLARSARTRAYNEQFF,TGTGCCAGCAGCTTAGCTCGGTCTGCTCGGACAAGGGCTTACAATGAGCAGTTCTTC
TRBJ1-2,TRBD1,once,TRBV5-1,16,CASSLGLGTVSNGYTF,TGCGCCAGCAGCTTGGGACTGGGGACAGTCTCTAATGGCTACACCTTC
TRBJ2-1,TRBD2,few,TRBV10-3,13,CAIRGTSGNEQFF,TGTGCCATCAGGGGGACTAGCGGAAATGAGCAGTTCTTC
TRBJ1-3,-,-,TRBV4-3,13,CASSQEGSNTIYF,TGCGCCAGCAGCCAAGAGGGCAGCAACACCATATATTTT
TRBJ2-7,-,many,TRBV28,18,CASSSPPGGEGRLYEQYF,TGTGCCAGCAGTTCCCCGCCCGGCGGAGAGGGGAGGTTATACGAGCAGTACTTC
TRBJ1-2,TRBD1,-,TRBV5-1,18,CASSGGTVELTHLYGYTF,TGCGCCAGCAGCGGGGGGACAGTTGAATTAACTCACCTCTATGGCTACACCTTC
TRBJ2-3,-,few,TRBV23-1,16,CASSQSERADTDTQYF,TGCGCCAGCTCCCAAAGCGAACGGGCGGACACAGATACGCAGTATTTT
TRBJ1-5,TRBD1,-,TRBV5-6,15,CASSSRDRDNQPQHF,TGTGCCAGCAGCAGCCGGGACAGGGACAATCAGCCCCAGCATTTT
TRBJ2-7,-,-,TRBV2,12,CASSRGPYEQYF,TGTGCCAGCAGCCGGGGGCCCTACGAGCAGTACTTC
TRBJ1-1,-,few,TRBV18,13,CASSRAMNTEAFF,TGTGCCAGCTCAAGGGCTATGAACACTGAAGCTTTCTTT
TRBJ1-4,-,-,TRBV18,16,CASSPRSQGGFEKLFF,TGTGCCAGCTCACCGCGTTCTCAGGGAGGCTTCGAAAAACTGTTTTTT
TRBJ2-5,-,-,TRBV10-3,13,CAISDGRMETQYF,TGTGCCATCAGCGACGGACGGATGGAGACCCAGTACTTC
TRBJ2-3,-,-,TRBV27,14,CASSLRYPTDTQYF,TGTGCCAGCAGCCTTAGATATCCCACAGATACGCAGTATTTT
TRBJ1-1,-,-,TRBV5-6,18,CASSLGREGGFMNTEAFF,TGTGCCAGCAGCTTGGGTCGCGAGGGGGGATTCATGAACACTGAAGCTTTCTTT
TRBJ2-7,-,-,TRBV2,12,CASSPTSNEQYF,TGTGCCAGCAGTCCGACGTCGAACGAGCAGTACTTC
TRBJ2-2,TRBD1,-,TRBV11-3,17,CASSSRRMGQSSGELFF,TGTGCCAGCAGCTCCCGCCGCATGGGACAGTCTTCCGGGGAGCTGTTTTTT
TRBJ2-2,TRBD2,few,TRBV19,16,CASSIRVAGGGGELFF,TGTGCCAGTAGTATTAGGGTAGCGGGAGGTGGCGGGGAGCTGTTTTTT